These 6 T cell receptor beta chains originate from one sample sequenced in a study of blood T cell repertoires in COVID-19. Produced via immunoSEQ multiplex PCR; TCRdb's table is partial and in-frame only. The sample records over 150,000 clones, 88% being singletons. Sequenced material: peripheral blood. These receptors all stem from a man in his fifties with COVID-19, enrolled during active disease.

The chain carries TRBV2 and TRBJ1-1, with 12 bases aligning to TRBD1. The germline gives CDR1 SNHLY, CDR2 FYNNEI. V gave up 5 bases and J gave up 7 bases; unmatched junction bases: 5. CDR3 length equals 14 residues. CDR3 nucleotide sequence: TGTGCCAGCAGTACGGGACAGGGGGCTATTGAAGCTTTCTTT. Translated, it gives CASSTGQGAIEAFF.

The CDR3 sequence is CASSLAEEASNEQFF. DNA of the CDR3: TGCGCCAGCAGCTTGGCCGAGGAGGCCAGCAATGAGCAGTTCTTC. This chain links TRBV5-1 with TRBJ2-1, with D possibly TRBD2 on 5 matching bases. Germline V gene lookup returns CDR1 SGHRS and CDR2 YFSETQ. This CDR3 comprises 15 residues. Trimming cost V 0 bases and J 6 bases, with 13 bases left between them.

J is TRBJ1-1 and V is TRBV6-6; D ambiguous. V lost 7 bases, J lost 4 bases, and 22 bases lay in between. This CDR3 has 16 residues. Per germline, CDR1 MNHNY and CDR2 SVGAGI (reference sequence). The CDR3, as DNA: TGTGCCAGCACCCTCAACCCCCAGACACCTTCCACTGAAGCTTTCTTT. It yields the protein CASTLNPQTPSTEAFF.

The chain carries TRBV12-5 and TRBJ1-4, with 9 bases lining up with TRBD1. V lost 6 bases and J lost 8; bases outside the gene matches: 10. The germline CDR1 and CDR2 sequences are LGHNT and FRNRAP. The CDR3 runs to 15 residues. Here the CDR3 DNA reads TGTGCTAGTGGCCCATGGACAGGGGATGGCGAAAAACTGTTTTTT. This gives the protein CASGPWTGDGEKLFF.

CDR3 DNA: TGCGCCAGCAGCGGCGGGACAGGGGGCTGGAGGTTGGCGGGAGGGCCAGGCAATGAGCAGTTCTTC. Translated, it gives CASSGGTGGWRLAGGPGNEQFF. V gene TRBV5-1 combines with J gene TRBJ2-1; 12 positions agree with TRBD1. Germline V gene data show CDR1 as SGHRS and CDR2 as YFSETQ. This CDR3 has 22 residues. J was trimmed by 6 bases and V by 4 bases; bases with no gene match: 26.

The chain joins TRBV4-3 to TRBJ1-2; 7 bases agree with TRBD1. CDR1 and CDR2 (germline): LGHNA, YSLEER. Trimming took 5 bases from V and 4 from J; bases not matched to a gene: 7. The CDR3 has 14 amino acids. CDR3 coding DNA: TGCGCCAGCAGCGGAGACAGGGATATCTATGGCTACACCTTC. Protein sequence: CASSGDRDIYGYTF.